The clone carrying this T cell receptor (beta chain) was seen many times. Its specificity is not known. Germline V CDR1 and CDR2: MGHDK, SYGVNS. The CDR3 has 13 amino acids. Trimming removed 10 bases at V and 4 bases at J, with 13 bases between. TCRdb called the 5' RACE reads again in MiXCR, with one record for every CDR3 protein. The sample yields about 700,000 distinct CDR3 sequences, 5.5% to 7.5% seen once. The source of the sample is a study of identical twins. Findings and limits, study-wide: Reduced insertions were recorded for abundant cord blood beta clonotypes, with no such pattern in memory repertoires.

The V and J genes are TRBV25-1 and TRBJ1-4; D gene uncertain. The receptor was isolated from a man between 18 and 29 years old in good health. Input material: naive T cells sorted from blood. The CDR3 coding sequence is TGTGCCACCAAGGAGACCTTTAATGAAAAACTGTTTTTT. It translates to CATKETFNEKLFF.